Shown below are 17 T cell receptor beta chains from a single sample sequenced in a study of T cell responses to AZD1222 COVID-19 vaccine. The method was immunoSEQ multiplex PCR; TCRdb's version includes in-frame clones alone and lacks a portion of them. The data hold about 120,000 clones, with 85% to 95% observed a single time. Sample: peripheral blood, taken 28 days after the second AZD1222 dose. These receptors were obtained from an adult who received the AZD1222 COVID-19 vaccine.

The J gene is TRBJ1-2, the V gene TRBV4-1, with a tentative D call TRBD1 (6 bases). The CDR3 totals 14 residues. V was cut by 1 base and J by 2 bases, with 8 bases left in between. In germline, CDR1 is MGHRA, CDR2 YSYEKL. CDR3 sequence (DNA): TGCGCCAGCAGCCAAGTCGACAGGAACTATGGCTACACCTTC. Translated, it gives CASSQVDRNYGYTF.

CDR3 nucleotides: TGTGCCAGCAGCGTAGCCGGCGGGGGCTCCTACAATGAGCAGTTCTTC. It codes for CASSVAGGGSYNEQFF. The chain links TRBV9 to TRBJ2-1, with 7 bases fitting TRBD2. CDR1 and CDR2 (germline): SGDLS, YYNGEE. The CDR3 has 16 amino acids. V gave up 0 bases and J gave up 0 bases; unmatched junction bases: 3.

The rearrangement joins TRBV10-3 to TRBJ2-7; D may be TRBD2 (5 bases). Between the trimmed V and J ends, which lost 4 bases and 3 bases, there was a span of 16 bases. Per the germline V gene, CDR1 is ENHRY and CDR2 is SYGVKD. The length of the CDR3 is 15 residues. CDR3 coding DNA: TGTGCCATCAGTGCACGTATCGGGGAGAGCTACGAGCAGTACTTC. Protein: CAISARIGESYEQYF.

DNA for the CDR3: TGTGCCAGCAGTTTCGGGGCGAATCAGCCCCAGCATTTT. Translation gives CASSFGANQPQHF. The chain carries TRBV5-6 and TRBJ1-5; tentatively, D is TRBD1 (5 bases). The germline gives CDR1 SGHDT, CDR2 YYEEEE. Between the trimmed V and J ends, which lost 5 bases and 4 bases, there was a span of 10 bases. The CDR3 loop spans 13 amino acids. Together with reference TRBV5-6 and TRBJ1-5, the CDR3 gives the full variable domain: DAGVTQSPTHLIKTRGQQVTLRCSPKSGHDTVSWYQQALGQGPQFIFQYYEEEERQRGNFPDRFSGHQFPNYSSELNVNALLLGDSALYLCASSFGANQPQHFGDGTRLSIL.

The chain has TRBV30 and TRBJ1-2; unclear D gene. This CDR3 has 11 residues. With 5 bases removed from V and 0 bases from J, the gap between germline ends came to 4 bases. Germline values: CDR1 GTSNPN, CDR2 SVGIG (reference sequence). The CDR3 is CAWEANYGYTF. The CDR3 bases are TGTGCCTGGGAGGCTAACTATGGCTACACCTTC.

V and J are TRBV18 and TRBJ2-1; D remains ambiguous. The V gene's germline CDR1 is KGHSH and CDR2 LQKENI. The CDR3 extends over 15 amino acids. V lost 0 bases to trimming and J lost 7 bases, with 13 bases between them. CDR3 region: CASSPPGPRTNEQFF. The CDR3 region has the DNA TGTGCCAGCTCACCACCAGGGCCTAGGACGAATGAGCAGTTCTTC. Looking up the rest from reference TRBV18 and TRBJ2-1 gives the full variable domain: NAGVMQNPRHLVRRRGQEARLRCSPMKGHSHVYWYRQLPEEGLKFMVYLQKENIIDESGMPKERFSAEFPKEGPSILRIQQVVRGDSAAYFCASSPPGPRTNEQFFGPGTRLTVL.

The DNA of the CDR3 is TGTGCCTGGAGTGTAGCGCAAGAGACCCAGTACTTC. This sequence encodes CAWSVAQETQYF. This chain links TRBV30 with TRBJ2-5; D is ambiguous. V was clipped by 0 bases and J by 2 bases, with 4 bases between them. Germline assignment: CDR1 GTSNPN and CDR2 SVGIG (reference sequence). The CDR3 is made up of 12 amino acids.

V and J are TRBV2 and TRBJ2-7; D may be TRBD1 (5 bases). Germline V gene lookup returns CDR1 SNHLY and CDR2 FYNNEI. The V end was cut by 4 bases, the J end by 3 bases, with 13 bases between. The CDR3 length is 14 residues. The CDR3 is CASSAQGTDYEQYF. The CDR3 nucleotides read TGTGCCAGCAGTGCTCAGGGTACGGACTACGAGCAGTACTTC.

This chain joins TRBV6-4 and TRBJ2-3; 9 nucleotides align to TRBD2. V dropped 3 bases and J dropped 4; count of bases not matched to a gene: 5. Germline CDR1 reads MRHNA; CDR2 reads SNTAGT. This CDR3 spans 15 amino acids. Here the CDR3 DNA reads TGTGCCAGCAGTGAGGCGGGGGGGGAGGCAGATACGCAGTATTTT. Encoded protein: CASSEAGGEADTQYF.

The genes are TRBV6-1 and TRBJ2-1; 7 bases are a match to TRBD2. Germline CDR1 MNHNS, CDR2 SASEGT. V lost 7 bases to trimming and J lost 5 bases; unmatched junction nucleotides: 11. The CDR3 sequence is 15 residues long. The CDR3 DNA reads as TGTGCCAGCATCGGGTGGGAGCGGGAAAACAATGAGCAGTTCTTC. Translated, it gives CASIGWERENNEQFF.

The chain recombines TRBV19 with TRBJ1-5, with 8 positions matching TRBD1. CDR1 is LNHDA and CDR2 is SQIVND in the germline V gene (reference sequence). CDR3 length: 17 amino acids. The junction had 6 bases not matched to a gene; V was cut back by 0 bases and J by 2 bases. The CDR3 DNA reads TGTGCCAGTAGTATAGACCCAGGGGGCGCGGGCAATCAGCCCCAGCATTTT. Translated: CASSIDPGGAGNQPQHF.

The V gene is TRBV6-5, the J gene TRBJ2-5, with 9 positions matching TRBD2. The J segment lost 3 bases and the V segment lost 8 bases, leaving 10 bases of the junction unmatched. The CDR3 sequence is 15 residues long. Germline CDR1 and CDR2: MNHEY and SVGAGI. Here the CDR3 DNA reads TGTGCCAGCGAGGACCCGGGACTAGCCAAAGAGACCCAGTACTTC. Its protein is CASEDPGLAKETQYF.

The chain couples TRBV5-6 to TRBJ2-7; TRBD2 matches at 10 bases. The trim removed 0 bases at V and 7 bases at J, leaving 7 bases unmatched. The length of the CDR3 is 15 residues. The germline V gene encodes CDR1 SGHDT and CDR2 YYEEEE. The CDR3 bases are TGTGCCAGCAGCTTGGGCCTAGCGGGGGTCTGGGAGCAGTACTTC. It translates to CASSLGLAGVWEQYF.

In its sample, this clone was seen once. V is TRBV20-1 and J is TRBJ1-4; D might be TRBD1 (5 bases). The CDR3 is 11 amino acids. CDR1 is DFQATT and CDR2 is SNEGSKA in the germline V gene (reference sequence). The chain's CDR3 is CTTDRNEKLFF. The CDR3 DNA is TGCACGACAGACCGTAATGAAAAACTGTTTTTT.

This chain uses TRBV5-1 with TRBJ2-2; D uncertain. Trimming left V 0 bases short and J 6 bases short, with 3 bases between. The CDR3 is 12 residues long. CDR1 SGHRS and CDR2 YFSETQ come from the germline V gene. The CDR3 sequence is CASSLGSGELFF. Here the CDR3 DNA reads TGCGCCAGCAGCTTGGGGTCCGGGGAGCTGTTTTTT. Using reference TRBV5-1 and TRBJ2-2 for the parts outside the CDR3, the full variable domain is KAGVTQTPRYLIKTRGQQVTLSCSPISGHRSVSWYQQTPGQGLQFLFEYFSETQRNKGNFPGRFSGRQFSNSRSEMNVSTLELGDSALYLCASSLGSGELFFGEGSRLTVL.

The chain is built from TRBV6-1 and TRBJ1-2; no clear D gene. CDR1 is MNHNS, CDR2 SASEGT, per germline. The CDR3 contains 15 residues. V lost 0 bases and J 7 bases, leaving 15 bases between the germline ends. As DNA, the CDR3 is TGTGCCAGCAGTGAAGCCGGTCTGGGGTCTAGTGGCTACACCTTC. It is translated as CASSEAGLGSSGYTF.

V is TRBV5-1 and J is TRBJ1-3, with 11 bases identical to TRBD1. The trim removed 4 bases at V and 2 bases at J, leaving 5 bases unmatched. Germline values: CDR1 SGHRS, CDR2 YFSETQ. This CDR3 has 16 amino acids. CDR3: CASSAPGQGAGNTIYF. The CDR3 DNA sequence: TGCGCCAGCAGCGCCCCGGGACAGGGGGCTGGAAACACCATATATTTT. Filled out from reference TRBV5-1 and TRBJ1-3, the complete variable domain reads KAGVTQTPRYLIKTRGQQVTLSCSPISGHRSVSWYQQTPGQGLQFLFEYFSETQRNKGNFPGRFSGRQFSNSRSEMNVSTLELGDSALYLCASSAPGQGAGNTIYFGEGSWLTVV.